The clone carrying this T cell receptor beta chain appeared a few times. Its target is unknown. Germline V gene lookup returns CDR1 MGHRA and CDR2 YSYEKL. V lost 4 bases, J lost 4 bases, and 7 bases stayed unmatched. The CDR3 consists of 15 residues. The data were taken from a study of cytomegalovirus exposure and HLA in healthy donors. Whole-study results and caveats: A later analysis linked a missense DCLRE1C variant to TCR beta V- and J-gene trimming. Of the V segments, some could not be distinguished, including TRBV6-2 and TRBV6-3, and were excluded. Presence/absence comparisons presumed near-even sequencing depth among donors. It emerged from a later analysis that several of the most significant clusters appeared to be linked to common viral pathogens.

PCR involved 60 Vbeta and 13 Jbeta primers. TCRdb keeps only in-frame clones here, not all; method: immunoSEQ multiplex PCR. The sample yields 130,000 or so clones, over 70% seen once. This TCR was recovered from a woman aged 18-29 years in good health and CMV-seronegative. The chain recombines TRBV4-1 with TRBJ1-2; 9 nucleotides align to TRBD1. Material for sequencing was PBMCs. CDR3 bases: TGCGCCAGCAGCCTCGTACAGGGGGCGAGCTATGGCTACACCTTC. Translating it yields CASSLVQGASYGYTF.